The 14 T cell receptor beta chains listed next were all sequenced from one sample in a study of T cell responses to AZD1222 COVID-19 vaccine. Profiled with immunoSEQ multiplex PCR; TCRdb holds only in-frame clones, not every one. The table has about 140,000 clones, approximately 89% seen once. The source was peripheral blood, collected 28 days after the second AZD1222 dose. Every receptor here comes from an adult who received the AZD1222 COVID-19 vaccine.

The V and J genes are TRBV27 and TRBJ2-7; D unclear. The V end was cut by 5 bases, the J end by 3 bases, with 11 bases between. Germline assignment: CDR1 MNHEY and CDR2 SMNVEV (reference sequence). The CDR3 spans 13 residues. In nucleotides, the CDR3 is TGTGCCAGCAGTCTCCAAGTAAACTACGAGCAGTACTTC. Translated: CASSLQVNYEQYF.

CDR3 amino acids: CASSKIYTTLAKNIQYF. CDR3 sequence (DNA): TGTGCCAGCAGCAAAATTTACACCACCCTAGCCAAAAACATTCAGTACTTC. V gene TRBV21-1 combines with J gene TRBJ2-4; TRBD1, the table's D call, lacks a check against the DNA. TRBV21-1 is listed as a pseudogene. This CDR3 contains 17 residues.

CDR3 DNA sequence: TGTGCCAGCAGCTCTATCGGTGGGGGCTCTGGGGCCAACGTCCTGACTTTC. Its translation: CASSSIGGGSGANVLTF. V usage is TRBV11-2 and J usage is TRBJ2-6; D is perhaps TRBD1 or TRBD2 (5 bases each). In germline, CDR1 is SGHAT, CDR2 FQNNGV. V was pared by 4 bases and J by 0 bases, with 13 bases between. This CDR3 is built from 17 residues.

The rearrangement links TRBV9 to TRBJ2-1, with 9 bases identical to TRBD2. The CDR3 totals 15 residues. Germline CDR1 SGDLS, CDR2 YYNGEE. V was clipped by 0 bases and J by 5 bases; unmatched bases: 3. The CDR3 sequence is CASSVERLADNEQFF. CDR3 nucleotides: TGTGCCAGCAGCGTAGAGAGACTAGCGGACAATGAGCAGTTCTTC.

The rearrangement uses TRBV3-1 (or the pseudogene TRBV3-2) and TRBJ2-1; 11 bases map to TRBD2. In germline, CDR1 is LGHDT, CDR2 YNNKEL (reference sequence). The J segment lost 7 bases and the V segment lost 4 bases, leaving 6 bases of the junction unmatched. CDR3 length: 15 amino acids. As DNA, the CDR3 is TGTGCCAGCAGCCCGCCGGGACTAGCGGCGAATGAGCAGTTCTTC. Translation gives CASSPPGLAANEQFF.

This clone was detected once. This rearrangement joins TRBV27 to TRBJ2-2; D is undetermined. Germline CDR1 MNHEY, CDR2 SMNVEV (reference sequence). V dropped 4 bases and J dropped 5 bases, with 17 bases sitting between them. The CDR3 contains 16 residues. The CDR3 spells CASSSPSRRRTGELFF. In nucleotides, the CDR3 is TGTGCCAGCAGTTCCCCCTCAAGGCGAAGGACCGGGGAGCTGTTTTTT.

The J gene is TRBJ2-5, the V gene TRBV30; 8 nucleotides match TRBD2. The ends lost 2 bases at V and 4 bases at J; junction bases unmatched: 12. The CDR3 loop spans 16 amino acids. Germline lookup yields CDR1 GTSNPN and CDR2 SVGIG (reference sequence). This chain's CDR3 is CAWSYFIAGGRETQYF. CDR3 in DNA: TGTGCCTGGAGTTATTTCATCGCGGGAGGTAGAGAGACCCAGTACTTC. The whole variable domain, filled in from reference TRBV30 and TRBJ2-5, reads SQTIHQWPATLVQPVGSPLSLECTVEGTSNPNLYWYRQAAGRGLQLLFYSVGIGQISSEVPQNLSASRPQDRQFILSSKKLLLSDSGFYLCAWSYFIAGGRETQYFGPGTRLLVL.

The chain combines TRBV11-3 with TRBJ2-4, with D perhaps matching TRBD1 or TRBD2 (5 bases each). CDR1 is SGHNT, CDR2 YENEEA, per germline. The CDR3 is made up of 14 amino acids. The V end was cut by 5 bases, the J end by 8 bases, with 16 bases between. The CDR3 reads CASSPGPDRYIQYF. CDR3 bases: TGTGCCAGCAGCCCGGGACCAGATAGATACATTCAGTACTTC.

The V gene is TRBV6-6, the J gene TRBJ2-7; TRBD1 agrees at 9 bases. V gave up 6 bases and J gave up 11 bases; unmatched junction bases: 14. CDR1 and CDR2 (germline): MNHNY, SVGAGI (reference sequence). The CDR3 contains 14 residues. The CDR3 loop reads CASSSGTGPTAEYF. The CDR3 DNA sequence: TGTGCCAGCAGCAGCGGGACAGGGCCGACGGCAGAGTACTTC.

The chain carries TRBV7-6 and TRBJ2-5; D perhaps matches TRBD1 (6 bases). V lost 5 bases, J lost 1 base, and 14 bases lay in between. The CDR3 contains 15 residues. CDR1 and CDR2 (germline): SGHVS, FNYEAQ. The CDR3 bases are TGTGCCAGCAGCCCTAGACAGGACCTCCAAGAGACCCAGTACTTC. Amino acid sequence: CASSPRQDLQETQYF.

This chain joins TRBV28 and TRBJ1-2; D uncertain. The germline gives CDR1 MDHEN, CDR2 SYDVKM. The CDR3 has 11 residues. Trimming pared 3 bases from V and 3 bases from J, leaving 2 bases between. This chain's CDR3 is CASSFDYGYTF. The CDR3 nucleotides are TGTGCCAGCAGTTTTGACTATGGCTACACCTTC.

V and J are TRBV5-1 and TRBJ1-5; D is perhaps TRBD1 (5 bases). This CDR3 has 15 residues. The germline gives CDR1 SGHRS, CDR2 YFSETQ. The V end lost 4 bases, the J end lost 7 bases, and 18 bases lay between the germline ends. The CDR3: CASSLNRDGGQPQHF. CDR3 in DNA: TGCGCCAGCAGCCTAAACCGGGACGGGGGGCAGCCCCAGCATTTT. Combining the CDR3 with reference TRBV5-1 and TRBJ1-5 gives the whole variable domain KAGVTQTPRYLIKTRGQQVTLSCSPISGHRSVSWYQQTPGQGLQFLFEYFSETQRNKGNFPGRFSGRQFSNSRSEMNVSTLELGDSALYLCASSLNRDGGQPQHFGDGTRLSIL.

The count of this clone is one. The chain recombines TRBV6-5 with TRBJ2-5; 7 positions match TRBD1. The V gene's germline CDR1 is MNHEY and CDR2 SVGAGI. The CDR3 covers 13 residues. V lost 8 bases to trimming and J lost 5 bases; unmatched junction nucleotides: 8. In nucleotides, the CDR3 is TGTGCCAGCTTTACAGGGGTAGGGGAGACCCAGTACTTC. Its protein is CASFTGVGETQYF.

This chain joins TRBV11-2 and TRBJ2-5; 14 nucleotides agree with TRBD2. Germline values: CDR1 SGHAT, CDR2 FQNNGV. The ends lost 4 bases at V and 5 bases at J; junction bases unmatched: 12. The CDR3 consists of 18 residues. The CDR3 loop reads CASSSGLAGVIVRETQYF. DNA for the CDR3: TGTGCCAGCAGCTCGGGACTAGCGGGAGTTATTGTTCGGGAGACCCAGTACTTC.